This T cell receptor (beta chain) was recorded in a study of blood T cell repertoires in COVID-19. Clones were read by immunoSEQ multiplex PCR, and TCRdb kept only the in-frame ones, dropping some. The data hold 400,000 or so clones, with 75% to 90% observed a single time. Only a few counts were recorded for this clone. CDR1 LGHDT and CDR2 YNNKEL come from the germline V gene (reference sequence). CDR3 length equals 18 residues. Trimming removed 1 base from V and 0 bases from J, with 15 bases in between. J is TRBJ1-4 and V is TRBV3-1 (or the pseudogene TRBV3-2); D possibly corresponds to TRBD1 (5 bases). The sequencing sample was made of PBMCs or T cells enriched from blood (not recorded which). This clonotype was obtained from a man under 40 who had recovered from COVID-19. The CDR3 is CASSQGGGQLTTNEKLFF. The CDR3 DNA reads TGTGCCAGCAGCCAAGGGGGCGGACAACTGACAACTAATGAAAAACTGTTTTTT.